This T cell receptor (beta chain) was recovered during a study of blood T cell repertoires in COVID-19. Study in general: Sources were T cells, B-cell-depleted T cells, or PBMCs; the material itself was cDNA or gDNA.

CDR1 and CDR2 (germline): MNHEY, SMNVEV (reference sequence). V gave up 2 bases and J gave up 3 bases; unmatched junction bases: 3. The CDR3 has 14 residues. Participants came from fewer than 25 US areas, aged about 18 to 100 years. The table came from immunoSEQ multiplex PCR; TCRdb's copy has only in-frame clones and leaves some out. The sample records over 55,000 clones, 80% to 90% being singletons. This chain links TRBV27 with TRBJ1-1, with 7 positions matching TRBD1. The sequence derives from a woman aged 40 to 49 with acute COVID-19. The sequencing sample was made of PBMCs or T cells enriched from blood (not recorded which). DNA for the CDR3: TGTGCCAGCAGTTTAATCGACAGGGACACTGAAGCTTTCTTT. The encoded protein is CASSLIDRDTEAFF.